This TCR beta chain derives from a study of blood T cell repertoires in COVID-19. Study-level background: Samples of COVID-19 (acute and convalescent) were obtained from the United States, Italy and Spain. The analysed material was cDNA or gDNA that came from T cells, B-cell-depleted T cells, or PBMCs.

Authors' methods: Reference gene primer amplification yielded estimated nucleated cell counts. TCRdb keeps only in-frame clones here, not all; method: immunoSEQ multiplex PCR. V and J calls and clone size are those listed in that table; D and trimming were worked out from the DNA. The sample holds some 300,000 clones, 86% seen once. A single count supports this clone. V shed 4 bases and J shed 5 bases, with 14 bases lying between them. Germline V gives CDR1 SNHLY, CDR2 FYNNEI. This CDR3 region has 15 residues. This chain links TRBV2 with TRBJ1-4; D may be TRBD1 (6 bases). The TCR comes from a man aged 25 to 45 who had recovered from COVID-19. Material: PBMCs or T cells enriched from blood (not recorded which). CDR3 residues: CASSALRGLNEKLFF. The DNA of the CDR3 is TGTGCCAGCAGTGCTTTGAGGGGGTTGAATGAAAAACTGTTTTTT. Filled out from reference TRBV2 and TRBJ1-4, the complete variable domain reads EPEVTQTPSHQVTQMGQEVILRCVPISNHLYFYWYRQILGQKVEFLVSFYNNEISEKSEIFDDQFSVERPDGSNFTLKIRSTKLEDSAMYFCASSALRGLNEKLFFGSGTQLSVL.